A selection of T cell receptor beta chains follows, all from one sample in a study of immune heterogeneity within non-small cell lung tumors. TCRdb ran MiXCR on the multiplex PCR reads and lists one entry per CDR3 protein. The sample includes around 30,000 distinct CDR3 sequences, under 35% of them seen just once. The material sequenced was lung tumor tissue. These receptors originate from a man between 40 and 49 years old with non-small cell lung cancer. CDR3s include the opening cysteine and the closing phenylalanine or tryptophan. The order of the fields is CDR3 length, V gene, J gene, CDR3 protein.

length: 12; V: TRBV20-1; J: TRBJ2-7; CDR3: CSARGQVYEQYF
length: 14; V: TRBV7-2; J: TRBJ2-2; CDR3: CASSLAVGTGELFF
length: 15; V: TRBV14; J: TRBJ2-5; CDR3: CASSPDRIIRETQYF
length: 17; V: TRBV20-1; J: TRBJ2-2; CDR3: CSARDVTPRRNGGVLFF
length: 14; V: TRBV30; J: TRBJ2-3; CDR3: CACSRGGRGDTQYF
length: 16; V: TRBV6-5; J: TRBJ2-1; CDR3: CASSLGLARGRGEQFF
length: 17; V: TRBV6-5; J: TRBJ1-3; CDR3: CASSYFARGARGNTIYF
length: 15; V: TRBV5-1; J: TRBJ1-2; CDR3: CASSLGQNTNYGYTF
length: 14; V: TRBV28; J: TRBJ1-6; CDR3: CASGQGEYNSPLHF
length: 14; V: TRBV5-1; J: TRBJ1-5; CDR3: CASSLAAGEGPQHF
length: 15; V: TRBV6-2/TRBV6-3; J: TRBJ2-7; CDR3: CASSDPPTLTYEQYF
length: 15; V: TRBV18; J: TRBJ2-5; CDR3: CARSPLETGRETQYF
length: 15; V: TRBV6-2/TRBV6-3; J: TRBJ2-7; CDR3: CASSSLRTSGYEQYF
length: 15; V: TRBV27; J: TRBJ2-3; CDR3: CASSLYSGSSDTQYF
length: 13; V: TRBV13; J: TRBJ2-7; CDR3: CASSPGQGWEQYF
length: 15; V: TRBV18; J: TRBJ1-1; CDR3: CASSPPKGTNTEAFF
length: 13; V: TRBV2; J: TRBJ2-2; CDR3: CAILAPDTGELFF
length: 15; V: TRBV6-5; J: TRBJ1-1; CDR3: CASSYSGQLNTEAFF
length: 14; V: TRBV6-1; J: TRBJ1-4; CDR3: CASTQTATNEKLFF
length: 13; V: TRBV5-1; J: TRBJ2-7; CDR3: CASKRGLSYEQYF
length: 13; V: TRBV20-1; J: TRBJ2-3; CDR3: CSAPRGGADTQYF
length: 14; V: TRBV27; J: TRBJ2-5; CDR3: CASSPDPTGETQYF
length: 12; V: TRBV14; J: TRBJ2-2; CDR3: CASMREAGELFF